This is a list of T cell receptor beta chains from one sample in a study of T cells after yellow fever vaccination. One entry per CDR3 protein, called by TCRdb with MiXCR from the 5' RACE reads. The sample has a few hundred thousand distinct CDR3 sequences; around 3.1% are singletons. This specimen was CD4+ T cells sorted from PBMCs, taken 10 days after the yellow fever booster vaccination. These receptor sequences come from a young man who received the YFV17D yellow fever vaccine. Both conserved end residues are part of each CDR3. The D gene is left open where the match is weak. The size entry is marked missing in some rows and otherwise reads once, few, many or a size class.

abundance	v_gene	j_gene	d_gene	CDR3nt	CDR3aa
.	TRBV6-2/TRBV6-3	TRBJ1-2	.	TGTGCCAGCAGTCTCCCTGGTACCCCCTATGGCTACACCTTC	CASSLPGTPYGYTF
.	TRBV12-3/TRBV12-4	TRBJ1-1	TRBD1	TGTGCCAGCAGGCCTCAAACAGGGGGCCGGACTGAAGCTTTCTTT	CASRPQTGGRTEAFF
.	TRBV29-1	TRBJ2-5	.	TGCAGCGTTGTTGGGAAGTTTAGGGTAGAGACCCAGTACTTC	CSVVGKFRVETQYF
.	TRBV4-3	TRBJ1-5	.	TGCGCCAGCAGCCAAGTACAGGGCGACAATCAGCCCCAGCATTTT	CASSQVQGDNQPQHF
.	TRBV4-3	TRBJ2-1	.	TGCGCCAGCAGACACTACAATGAGCAGTTCTTC	CASRHYNEQFF
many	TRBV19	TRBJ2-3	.	TGTGCCAGTAGATATGGAGGGGGGCCAGATACGCAGTATTTT	CASRYGGGPDTQYF
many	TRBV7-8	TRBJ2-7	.	TGTGCCAGCAGCATCGACAGAAACTCCTACGAGCAGTACTTC	CASSIDRNSYEQYF
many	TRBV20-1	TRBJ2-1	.	TGCAGTGCTGACCGGGACTACAATGAGCAGTTCTTC	CSADRDYNEQFF
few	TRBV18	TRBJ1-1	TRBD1	TGTGCCAGCTCACCACGGCTGAGGGACAGGGGGTCAGTGGGAGCTTTCTTT	CASSPRLRDRGSVGAFF
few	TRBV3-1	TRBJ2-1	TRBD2	TGTGCCAGCAGCCCCTCCCTGACTAGCGGGGGGTACAATGAGCAGTTCTTC	CASSPSLTSGGYNEQFF
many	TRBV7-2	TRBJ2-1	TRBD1	TGTGCCAGCAGCTTCGCCGGGACAGGGGGCCTACCCCCTTACAATGAGCAGTTCTTC	CASSFAGTGGLPPYNEQFF
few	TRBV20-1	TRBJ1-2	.	TGCAGTGCTAGAGACGGTATCCGGGACAACTATGGCTACACCTTC	CSARDGIRDNYGYTF
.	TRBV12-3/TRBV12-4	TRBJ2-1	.	TGTGCCAGCAGTTTAGCCACAGACTCCTACAATGAGCAGTTCTTC	CASSLATDSYNEQFF
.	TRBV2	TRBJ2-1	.	TGTGCCAGCAGTGAAGAGGGTCCGGCCTACAATGAGCAGTTCTTC	CASSEEGPAYNEQFF
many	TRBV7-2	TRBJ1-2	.	TGTGCCAGCAGCTCCCCCTATGGCTACACCTTC	CASSSPYGYTF
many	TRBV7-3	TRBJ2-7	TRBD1	TGTGCCAGCAGTGTGGGCGACAGGGGAGAGCAGTACTTC	CASSVGDRGEQYF
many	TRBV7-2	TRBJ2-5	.	TGTGCCAGCAGCTTCGACAGTTACCAAGAGACCCAGTACTTC	CASSFDSYQETQYF
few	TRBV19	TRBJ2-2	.	TGTGCCAGTAGTATACTTGAGAACACCGGGGAGCTGTTTTTT	CASSILENTGELFF
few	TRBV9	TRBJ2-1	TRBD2	TGTGCCAGCAGCGTAGCCAGCGGGGGGCCTACCTACAATGAGCAGTTCTTC	CASSVASGGPTYNEQFF
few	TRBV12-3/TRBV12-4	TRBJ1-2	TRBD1	TGTGCCAGCAGTTTGGGACAGGGGCAATGGAATGGCTACACCTTC	CASSLGQGQWNGYTF
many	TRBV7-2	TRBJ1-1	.	TGTGCCAGCAGGACGGAAGGGAGGGAAGCTTTCTTT	CASRTEGREAFF
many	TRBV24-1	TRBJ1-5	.	TGTGCCACCAGTCCCCCCGGGGCAGGATTGAGGCAGCCCCAGCATTTT	CATSPPGAGLRQPQHF
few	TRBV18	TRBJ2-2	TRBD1	TGTGCCAGCTCACCCTACAGGGGACCCGGGGAGCTGTTTTTT	CASSPYRGPGELFF
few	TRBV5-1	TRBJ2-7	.	TGCGCCAGCAGCTTGAATCCCCAGAGCTCCTACGAGCAGTACTTC	CASSLNPQSSYEQYF
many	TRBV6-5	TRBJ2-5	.	TGTGCCAGCAGTTACTCGGGGCAGCAAGAGACCCAGTACTTC	CASSYSGQQETQYF
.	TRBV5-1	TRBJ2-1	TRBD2	TGCGCCAGCAGCCCGACAGTGAGGACTAGCGGGTACAATGAGCAGTTCTTC	CASSPTVRTSGYNEQFF
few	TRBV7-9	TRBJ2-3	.	TGTGCCAGCAGCCCCCCCCAAACAGATACGCAGTATTTT	CASSPPQTDTQYF
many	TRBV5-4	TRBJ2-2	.	TGTGCCAGCAGAATACAGGGGAACACCGGGGAGCTGTTTTTT	CASRIQGNTGELFF
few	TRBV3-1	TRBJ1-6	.	TGTGCCAGCAGCCAAGACCACAATTCACCCCTCCACTTT	CASSQDHNSPLHF
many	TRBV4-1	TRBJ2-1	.	TGCGCCAGCAGCCACCTTATGAGCGATGAGCAGTTCTTC	CASSHLMSDEQFF
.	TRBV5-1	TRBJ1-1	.	TGCGCCAGAAGCTTGGCCAGTTTGAACACTGAAGCTTTCTTT	CARSLASLNTEAFF
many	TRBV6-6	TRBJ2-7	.	TGTGCCACGACAATTTCCTACGAGCAGTACTTC	CATTISYEQYF
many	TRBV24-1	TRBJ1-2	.	TGTGCCACCAGTGATGGACGACATGGCTACACCTTC	CATSDGRHGYTF
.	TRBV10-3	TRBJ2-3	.	TGTGCCACCACGACGGGCGAGACAGATACGCAGTATTTT	CATTTGETDTQYF
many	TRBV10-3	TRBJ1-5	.	TGTGCCATCAGTGAGTCGAGTCAGCCCCAGCATTTT	CAISESSQPQHF